Following are 27 T cell receptor beta chains from one sample sequenced in a study of T cell clonality in common variable immunodeficiency. General study points: Common variable immunodeficiency TCR beta sequences reportedly had fewer deletions and N-nucleotide insertions.

TCRdb keeps only in-frame clones here, not all; method: immunoSEQ multiplex PCR. This sample carries about 34,000 clones and no singletons, and 25% to 30% goes to the top ten. Their specific antigens are unknown. The specimen was peripheral blood mononuclear cells. The receptors originated from a human donor with common variable immunodeficiency.

This clone was recorded at least ten times. The CDR3 is cut off 3 residues early in the read; its end comes from the germline J gene. The chain combines TRBV10-1 with TRBJ2-1; 7 bases match TRBD2. V shed 3 bases, J shed 0 bases, and the junction held 2 bases outside the gene matches. There are 15 residues in the CDR3. CDR1 is WNHNN, CDR2 SYGVQD, per germline (reference sequence). This chain's CDR3 is CASSDGGSSYNEQFF. The sequenced CDR3 bases are TGCGCCAGCAGTGACGGCGGGAGCTCCTACAATGAG.

In its sample, this clone was seen many times. Sequencing ends 3 residues short of the CDR3 end; the germline J gene provides the rest. J is TRBJ1-1 and V is TRBV29-1, with D unresolved. V was shortened by 7 bases and J by 2 bases, with 11 bases between the two germline ends. Germline loops: CDR1 SQVTM, CDR2 ANQGSEA. CDR3 size: 12 residues. CDR3 amino acids: CSGRQPNTEAFF. CDR3 DNA (partial): TGCAGCGGCAGGCAGCCAAACACTGAA.

In its sample, this clone was seen a few times. The read falls 3 residues short of the CDR3 end, and the missing part is taken from the germline J gene. The gene calls are TRBV2 and TRBJ2-1; D is perhaps TRBD1 or TRBD2 (5 bases each). CDR3 length: 15 amino acids. Germline CDR1 SNHLY, CDR2 FYNNEI. Trimming took off 2 bases at V and 6 bases at J, with 14 bases between the two ends. CDR3 bases read: TGTGCCAGCAGTGAACAGGGAGCACTACTCAATGAG. It specifies CASSEQGALLNE. The complete CDR3 sequence is CASSEQGALLNEQFF. The full variable domain, completed using reference TRBV2 and TRBJ2-1, is EPEVTQTPSHQVTQMGQEVILRCVPISNHLYFYWYRQILGQKVEFLVSFYNNEISEKSEIFDDQFSVERPDGSNFTLKIRSTKLEDSAMYFCASSEQGALLNEQFFGPGTRLTVL.

The sequenced CDR3 bases are TGTGCCAGCAGCTTTCCGGTGGATTCACCC. Its protein product is CASSFPVDSP. The full CDR3 sequence reads CASSFPVDSPLHF. The genes are TRBV5-6 and TRBJ1-6; no clear D gene. The CDR3 end falls 3 residues outside the read, so it is completed with the germline J gene. Germline V gene sequence: CDR1 SGHDT, CDR2 YYEEEE. V was shortened by 2 bases and J by 8 bases, with 8 bases between the two germline ends. This CDR3 region has 13 residues.

In its sample, this clone was seen a few times. CDR3 bases read: TGTGCCAGCTCACAAGACAGGGGGAATCAGCCC. Its translation: CASSQDRGNQP. The entire CDR3 protein is CASSQDRGNQPQHF. This chain joins TRBV18 and TRBJ1-5, with TRBD1 matching over 9 bases. The sequence runs out 3 residues before the end of the CDR3; the remainder is reconstructed from the germline J gene. Unmatched junction bases numbered 2, after V lost 4 bases and J lost 4 bases. CDR1 is KGHSH, CDR2 LQKENI, per germline. CDR3 length: 14 amino acids.

This clone was seen a few times. The covered CDR3 bases are TGTGCCAGTAGTATGGGACTAGGGGCCTACGAG. This sequence encodes CASSMGLGAYE. The whole CDR3 region reads CASSMGLGAYEQYF. The rearrangement uses TRBV19 and TRBJ2-7, with TRBD2 matching 8 bases. The DNA ends 3 residues before the CDR3 does, and the rest of the CDR3 is filled in from the germline J gene. V shed 3 bases, J shed 2 bases, and the junction held 3 bases outside the gene matches. Germline CDR1 is LNHDA and CDR2 is SQIVND (reference sequence). CDR3 size: 14 residues.

This clone has at least ten counts. The read terminates 3 residues ahead of where the CDR3 ends, so the germline J gene completes it. V usage is TRBV6-2 or TRBV6-3 and J usage is TRBJ1-1; 7 nucleotides agree with TRBD1. CDR1 is MNHEY and CDR2 is SVGEGT in the germline V gene. There are 15 residues in the CDR3. V gave up 2 bases and J gave up 2 bases; unmatched junction bases: 5. The CDR3 DNA, read in part, is TGTGCCAGCAGTTACCCCCACAGGGGTAACACTGAA. This gives the protein CASSYPHRGNTE. The CDR3 as a whole reads CASSYPHRGNTEAFF.

In this sample, this clone turned up a few times. The CDR3 end lies 3 residues beyond the end of the read and is filled in from the germline J gene. The chain joins TRBV7-9 to TRBJ2-1, with 7 bases fitting TRBD2. The CDR3 is 15 amino acids. Germline V gives CDR1 SEHNR, CDR2 FQNEAQ (reference sequence). V lost 1 base to trimming and J lost 3 bases; unmatched junction nucleotides: 3. The sequenced part of the CDR3 DNA is TGTGCCAGCAGCTTAGGTGGGGGGGACTACAATGAG. Translation: CASSLGGGDYNE. The CDR3 in full is CASSLGGGDYNEQFF.

At least ten counts were recorded for this clone. The DNA ends 3 residues before the CDR3 does, and the rest of the CDR3 is filled in from the germline J gene. The chain carries TRBV9 and TRBJ2-6, with D perhaps matching TRBD2 (6 bases). V was clipped by 0 bases and J by 4 bases, with 11 bases between them. Germline loops: CDR1 SGDLS, CDR2 YYNGEE. This CDR3 region has 16 residues. The part of the CDR3 DNA that was read is TGTGCCAGCAGCGTAGCTGCGGGGATCGGGGCCAACGTC. Its protein product is CASSVAAGIGANV. Given in full, the CDR3 is CASSVAAGIGANVLTF.

This clone came up many times. The read comes to an end 3 residues before the CDR3 does, leaving the germline J gene to fill in the end. The V call is TRBV18, the J call TRBJ2-1; weak D call: TRBD1 (6 bases). The CDR3 runs 14 residues. Trimming took 2 bases from V and 7 from J, leaving 12 bases between them. Germline V CDR1 and CDR2: KGHSH, LQKENI. Incomplete CDR3 DNA: TGTGCCAGCTCACCATTACCACAGGGTAATGAG. Residues: CASSPLPQGNE. The complete CDR3 protein is CASSPLPQGNEQFF.

Only a few counts were recorded for this clone. From the germline J gene comes the end of the CDR3, since the read stops 3 residues before it. This rearrangement joins TRBV6-1 to TRBJ1-6; 9 nucleotides align to TRBD1. With V trimmed by 0 bases and J by 8 bases, 5 bases remained unmatched. CDR3 length: 16 amino acids. CDR1 is MNHNS and CDR2 is SASEGT in the germline V gene. The part of the CDR3 DNA that was read is TGTGCCAGCAGTGAAGCGCTAGGACAGGGGTATTCACCC. Translated, it gives CASSEALGQGYSP. The complete CDR3 protein is CASSEALGQGYSPLHF.

This clone was seen more than once but under ten times. The CDR3 extends 3 residues past the end of the read, so its final part is completed from the germline J gene. The V gene is TRBV29-1, the J gene TRBJ2-5, with D maybe TRBD2 (5 bases). The CDR3 is 15 amino acids. Looked up from germline, CDR1 is SQVTM and CDR2 is ANQGSEA. V gave up 2 bases and J gave up 0 bases, with 13 bases separating them. The part of the CDR3 DNA that was read is TGCAGCGTTGAATGGCGGGCCGCGTACCAAGAGACC. It encodes CSVEWRAAYQET. The whole CDR3 reads CSVEWRAAYQETQYF.

Of note for this clone: The read gets to within 3 residues of the CDR3 end, and the germline J gene fills in the rest. The V gene is TRBV20-1, the J gene TRBJ2-3; D remains unclear. The CDR3 totals 15 residues. Germline CDR1 and CDR2: DFQATT and SNEGSKA (reference sequence). V dropped 2 bases and J dropped 3 bases, with 15 bases sitting between them. The part of the CDR3 DNA that was read is TGCAGTGCTAGATACCATGGAAGGCGGACAGATACG. Its translation is CSARYHGRRTDT. The complete CDR3 protein is CSARYHGRRTDTQYF.

Many counts were recorded for this clone. The read ends 3 residues shy of where the CDR3 ends; the end is completed using the germline J gene. The rearrangement joins TRBV5-1 to TRBJ2-1; 12 nucleotides agree with TRBD2. The CDR3 length is 15 residues. Germline trimming cut 5 bases from V and 9 bases from J; bases unmatched to any gene: 9. Germline lookup yields CDR1 SGHRS and CDR2 YFSETQ. The CDR3 bases that were read are TGCGCCAGCAGTCTAGGAGGGACTAGCGGGTTTGAG. It specifies CASSLGGTSGFE. The CDR3, in full, reads CASSLGGTSGFEQFF.

This clone has more than one count but fewer than ten. The CDR3: CASSYGGPGNYGYTF. The sequenced part of the CDR3 DNA is TGTGCCAGCAGTTACGGCGGGCCGGGTAACTATGGC. The chain recombines TRBV6-2 or TRBV6-3 with TRBJ1-2, with no clear D. The read halts 3 residues ahead of the CDR3 end, with the missing end drawn from the germline J gene. V shed 2 bases and J shed 1 base, with 11 bases lying between them. The germline gives CDR1 MNHEY, CDR2 SVGEGT. This CDR3 is 15 amino acids long.

Notes on this clone: The sequenced fragment ends 3 residues before the CDR3 boundary, so the rest is inferred from the germline J gene. This rearrangement joins TRBV2 to TRBJ2-1; D ambiguous. The CDR3 covers 12 residues. Germline V gene lookup returns CDR1 SNHLY and CDR2 FYNNEI. Trimming took 6 bases from V and 6 from J, leaving 9 bases between them. CDR3 region: CASSLRLNEQFF. CDR3 DNA (partial): TGTGCCAGCAGCCTCCGTCTCAATGAG. Combining the CDR3 with reference TRBV2 and TRBJ2-1 gives the whole variable domain EPEVTQTPSHQVTQMGQEVILRCVPISNHLYFYWYRQILGQKVEFLVSFYNNEISEKSEIFDDQFSVERPDGSNFTLKIRSTKLEDSAMYFCASSLRLNEQFFGPGTRLTVL.

Worth noting for this clone: The CDR3 is cut off 3 residues early in the read; its end comes from the germline J gene. The chain combines TRBV19 with TRBJ2-3; TRBD2 agrees at 12 bases. The germline gives CDR1 LNHDA, CDR2 SQIVND (reference sequence). The CDR3 extends over 16 amino acids. V shed 5 bases and J 2 bases; nucleotides not matched to a gene: 5. CDR3 sequence: CASSSGLAGYTDTQYF. The sequenced CDR3 bases are TGTGCCAGTAGTTCCGGACTAGCGGGATACACAGATACG. The whole variable domain, remainder taken from reference TRBV19 and TRBJ2-3, is DGGITQSPKYLFRKEGQNVTLSCEQNLNHDAMYWYRQDPGQGLRLIYYSQIVNDFQKGDIAEGYSVSREKKESFPLTVTSAQKNPTAFYLCASSSGLAGYTDTQYFGPGTRLTVL.

This clone was seen at least ten times. Partial CDR3 DNA: TGTGCCAGCAAAATGCGGGAAACACGCCACGAG. Its translation is CASKMRETRHE. The whole CDR3 protein reads CASKMRETRHEQYF. This chain links TRBV6-2 or TRBV6-3 with TRBJ2-7; a weak D match, TRBD2 (6 bases). The read falls 3 residues short of the CDR3 end, and the missing part is taken from the germline J gene. Germline V gene data show CDR1 as MNHEY and CDR2 as SVGEGT. V dropped 7 bases and J dropped 5 bases, with 18 bases sitting between them. This CDR3 has 14 amino acids.

The CDR3 protein is CSARNLGYEQYF. Incomplete CDR3 DNA: TGCAGTGCTAGGAATCTCGGCTACGAG. J is TRBJ2-7 and V is TRBV20-1; D unresolved. The CDR3 end falls 3 residues outside the read, so it is completed with the germline J gene. This CDR3 comprises 12 residues. Germline loops: CDR1 DFQATT, CDR2 SNEGSKA (reference sequence). The V gene lost 3 bases and the J gene lost 3 bases, with 9 bases spanning the gap.

In the case of this clone: The read ends 3 residues before the CDR3 terminus; that terminus is restored from the germline J gene. This sequence joins TRBV29-1 and TRBJ2-7; 7 bases are shared with TRBD2. J gave up 6 bases and V 5 bases, and 7 bases lay outside the gene matches. The CDR3 runs 12 residues. Germline V gene sequence: CDR1 SQVTM, CDR2 ANQGSEA. CDR3 bases read: TGCAGCGTTCCTGGGGGGGAGGGCGAG. Amino acid sequence: CSVPGGEGE. The entire CDR3 is CSVPGGEGEQYF.

This clone was seen at least ten times. From the germline J gene comes the end of the CDR3, since the read stops 3 residues before it. This chain links TRBV20-1 with TRBJ1-5, with a weak D call TRBD1 (5 bases). The germline CDR1 and CDR2 sequences are DFQATT and SNEGSKA (reference sequence). V was clipped by 6 bases and J by 3 bases, with 27 bases between them. The CDR3 extends over 18 amino acids. This chain's CDR3 is CSAIRGAWEGKDNQPQHF. Incomplete CDR3 DNA: TGCAGTGCCATTAGAGGGGCCTGGGAAGGGAAGGACAATCAGCCC.

This clone occurred a few times. The missing CDR3 end, 3 residues past where the read stops, is filled in from the germline J gene. The chain joins TRBV7-9 to TRBJ1-5, with 9 bases identical to TRBD1. The germline gives CDR1 SEHNR, CDR2 FQNEAQ (reference sequence). V lost 4 bases, J lost 9 bases, and 10 bases stayed unmatched. The CDR3 has 15 residues. The CDR3 region is CASSSTGTGIMPQHF. CDR3 DNA (partial): TGTGCCAGCAGCTCAACCGGGACAGGGATTATGCCC. The whole variable domain, filled in from reference TRBV7-9 and TRBJ1-5, reads DTGVSQNPRHKITKRGQNVTFRCDPISEHNRLYWYRQTLGQGPEFLTYFQNEAQLEKSRLLSDRFSAERPKGSFSTLEIQRTEQGDSAMYLCASSSTGTGIMPQHFGDGTRLSIL.

This clone was observed many times. The DNA ends 3 residues before the CDR3 does, and the rest of the CDR3 is filled in from the germline J gene. V is TRBV5-4 and J is TRBJ2-2; TRBD2 matches 10 bases. CDR1 is SGHNT, CDR2 YYREEE, per germline (reference sequence). Unmatched junction bases numbered 0, after V lost 0 bases and J lost 7 bases. This CDR3 contains 14 residues. The part of the CDR3 DNA that was read is TGTGCCAGCAGCTTGGGACTAGCGGGCGGGGAG. Amino acid sequence: CASSLGLAGGE. The complete CDR3 reads CASSLGLAGGELFF. The entire variable domain, with the rest obtained from reference TRBV5-4 and TRBJ2-2, is as follows: ETGVTQSPTHLIKTRGQQVTLRCSSQSGHNTVSWYQQALGQGPQFIFQYYREEENGRGNFPPRFSGLQFPNYSSELNVNALELDDSALYLCASSLGLAGGELFFGEGSRLTVL.

This clone has at least ten counts. The CDR3 extends 3 residues past the end of the read, so its final part is completed from the germline J gene. This chain uses TRBV19 with TRBJ2-5; D might be TRBD1 (6 bases). Germline CDR1 reads LNHDA; CDR2 reads SQIVND (reference sequence). This CDR3 contains 13 residues. The ends were cut back, 4 bases at V and 4 bases at J, with 10 bases in the middle. The CDR3 here is CASSNYRAETQYF. Incomplete CDR3 DNA: TGTGCCAGTAGTAACTACAGGGCAGAGACC.

This clone was picked up a small number of times. The read terminates 3 residues ahead of where the CDR3 ends, so the germline J gene completes it. This chain uses TRBV6-2 or TRBV6-3 with TRBJ2-3; D is possibly TRBD1 (6 bases). Trimming removed 0 bases from V and 7 bases from J, with 14 bases in between. Germline V CDR1 and CDR2: MNHEY, SVGEGT. The CDR3 runs 15 residues. The sequenced CDR3 bases are TGTGCCAGCAGTTACTCCAACCTCGACAGGTATACG. This codes for CASSYSNLDRYT. From start to end, the CDR3 is CASSYSNLDRYTQYF.

Points on this clone: Coverage ceases 3 residues before the CDR3 finishes, and the germline J gene fills in the end. J is TRBJ1-2 and V is TRBV19, with 8 bases that match TRBD1. Germline-derived CDR1 and CDR2 are LNHDA and SQIVND (reference sequence). V lost 0 bases and J lost 6; bases outside the gene matches: 15. The CDR3 totals 18 residues. CDR3 region: CASSIDPYGQGLIHGYTF. Partial CDR3 DNA: TGTGCCAGTAGTATAGATCCCTATGGACAGGGACTAATCCATGGC. Variable domain in full (rest from reference TRBV19 and TRBJ1-2): DGGITQSPKYLFRKEGQNVTLSCEQNLNHDAMYWYRQDPGQGLRLIYYSQIVNDFQKGDIAEGYSVSREKKESFPLTVTSAQKNPTAFYLCASSIDPYGQGLIHGYTFGSGTRLTVV.

Within the sample, this clone is medium-sized (0.01 to 0.1%). With the read ending 3 residues before the CDR3 end, the germline J gene is used to fill in that end. The chain is built from TRBV15 and TRBJ1-5; D uncertain. The length of the CDR3 is 15 residues. Germline CDR1 reads LNHNV; CDR2 reads YYDKDF (reference sequence). V was pared by 2 bases and J by 5 bases, with 13 bases between. The CDR3 sequence is CATSRSQVRHQPQHF. CDR3 DNA (partial): TGTGCCACCAGCAGATCCCAGGTGCGTCATCAGCCC.